This T cell receptor beta chain was sequenced for a study of shared clonotypes between healthy human individuals. The study, taken as a whole, reports: The sampled material consisted only of blood, and tissue repertoires are likely to differ. The study generally estimated greater richness for naive than memory subsets.

Note on this clone: What it binds is not known.

At the deep level, the assay was run. Libraries were prepared by immunoSEQ multiplex PCR; TCRdb keeps only in-frame clonotypes and omits some of them. The sample records hundreds of thousands of clones, 73% being singletons. CDR3 length: 16 amino acids. Germline lookup yields CDR1 SGHDT and CDR2 YYEEEE. Trimming removed 2 bases from V and 9 bases from J; junction bases left unmatched: 13. The chain links TRBV5-6 to TRBJ2-1, with TRBD2 matching over 8 bases. The clonotype was recovered from a woman in her twenties or thirties in good health. The specimen sequenced was memory CD4+ T cells sorted from blood. As for subset: CD45RA-negative fraction. The CDR3 bases are TGTGCCAGCAGCTTAGGTCGTAGCGGGACCTATGTTGAGCAGTTCTTC. Its protein product is CASSLGRSGTYVEQFF.